This T cell receptor (beta chain) was captured in a study of glioma-infiltrating T cells after dendritic cell vaccination (TCRdb year 2016). For context, the study as a whole: A cohort of 15 or so glioblastoma patients from Phase I and II dendritic cell vaccination trials was included, of whom 9 were newly diagnosed and 6 had recurrent disease. Autologous tumor lysate-pulsed dendritic cell vaccination was administered to the patients between about 2002 and 2013. The vaccine consisted of monocyte-derived dendritic cells cultured about seven days with IL-4 and GM-CSF, then pulsed overnight with autologous tumor lysate. Each patient got three intradermal injections of the dendritic cell vaccine, spaced at biweekly intervals, in the arm below the axilla. In glioblastoma patients vaccinated with dendritic cells, deep sequencing of TCR beta CDR3 regions served to measure tumor-infiltrating lymphocyte content and to compare repertoires between tumor and blood. Survival after dendritic cell vaccination was correlated with TCR sequencing metrics, such as TIL content and the overlap between tumor and blood repertoires. Study-wide findings and limitations: The cohort was small and heterogeneous, few patients had complete blood and tumor sets, and even fewer had initial-recurrent tumor pairs. The three-group TCR overlap response model was characterized as speculative, and prospective validation of the model was stated to be required. No direct relationship between TCR clonality and survival was found, suggesting a diverse polyclonal response may matter. After dendritic cell vaccination, a higher estimated pretreatment TIL content predicted longer time to progression and longer overall survival.

As regards this clone: The antigen this receptor binds is unknown. No base quality values were provided; no much bigger clone lies one nucleotide off.

The immunoSEQ assay amplified TCRB CDR3 regions from about 2 micrograms of genomic DNA, or from all available DNA when less than that amount was available. The multiplex PCR employed 60 forward primers targeting TCR V beta segments and 13 reverse primers targeting J beta segments. Synthetic control templates were spiked into each sample at limiting dilution to estimate reads per starting template. The Illumina HiSeq System generated sequencing reads of 87 bp. The published analysis was carried out like this. PCR and sequencing errors were removed by a nearest neighbor algorithm that merged closely related sequences. TCR overlap was measured as the percentage of unique tumor TCR beta sequences that were also present in the peripheral blood of the same patient. TCRdb carries this immuneACCESS record with in-frame sequences only. Its versions omit some clonotypes, under half of them owing to an unresolved V gene in the studies checked, with the rest unexplained. The V and J calls and clone size were taken over from that table, and D and trimming were inferred from the DNA. Counted in this sample were about 25,000 clones; over 85% of them appeared once. The ten largest clones add up to around 3% of the sample.

CDR1 SEHNR and CDR2 FQNEAQ are derived from the germline V gene (reference sequence). The trim is 4 bases for V and 4 bases for J, with a gap of 19 bases between the germline ends. Reading from cysteine to phenylalanine, the CDR3 counts 16 amino acids. Only the CDR3 portion is preserved as DNA: 48 bases, with reading frame beginning at the first base. Read against the paper, the sample's time point label means: after dendritic cell vaccination, including at tumor progression/relapse. To be selected, patients needed enough residual fresh-frozen tumor tissue and more than two years of available survival data. Although molecular status otherwise differed among the glioblastoma patients, no patient had an isocitrate dehydrogenase mutation. PBMC were collected before vaccination, two weeks after the third vaccination, and at tumor progression if progression occurred. The Qiagen DNeasy Blood extraction Kit was used to extract genomic DNA.

The TCR sequence derives from a human donor with glioblastoma. The chain is assembled from TRBV7-9 and TRBJ1-1, with a tentative D gene TRBD1 over 6 matching bases. The material was blood, obtained after dendritic cell vaccination. The CDR3 protein: CASSSTGRSGGTEAFF. The nucleotide sequence reads as follows: TGTGCCAGCAGCTCGACAGGCCGGTCGGGTGGCACTGAAGCTTTCTTT. Supplemented by the reference TRBV7-9 and TRBJ1-1 proteins around the CDR3, the complete variable domain is DTGVSQNPRHKITKRGQNVTFRCDPISEHNRLYWYRQTLGQGPEFLTYFQNEAQLEKSRLLSDRFSAERPKGSFSTLEIQRTEQGDSAMYLCASSSTGRSGGTEAFFGQGTRLTVV.